This paragraph reports one TCR beta chain. Germline assignment: CDR1 MDHEN and CDR2 SYDVKM. The CDR3 is made up of 13 amino acids. The V gene lost 5 bases and the J gene lost 0 bases, with 7 bases spanning the gap. The source of the sample is a study of cytomegalovirus exposure and HLA in healthy donors. PCR used 60 Vbeta primers and 13 Jbeta primers. Sequencing was performed with immunoSEQ multiplex PCR; in TCRdb, only in-frame clones are kept and a portion is missing. The sample shows under 150,000 clones, 80% of them seen only once. Sequencing used PBMCs. The clonotype originates from a man in his thirties or forties in good health and CMV-seronegative. This sequence joins TRBV28 and TRBJ1-2; no clear D gene. The CDR3 DNA is TGTGCCAGCAGTCGCGCGGCTAACTATGGCTACACCTTC. It translates to CASSRAANYGYTF.